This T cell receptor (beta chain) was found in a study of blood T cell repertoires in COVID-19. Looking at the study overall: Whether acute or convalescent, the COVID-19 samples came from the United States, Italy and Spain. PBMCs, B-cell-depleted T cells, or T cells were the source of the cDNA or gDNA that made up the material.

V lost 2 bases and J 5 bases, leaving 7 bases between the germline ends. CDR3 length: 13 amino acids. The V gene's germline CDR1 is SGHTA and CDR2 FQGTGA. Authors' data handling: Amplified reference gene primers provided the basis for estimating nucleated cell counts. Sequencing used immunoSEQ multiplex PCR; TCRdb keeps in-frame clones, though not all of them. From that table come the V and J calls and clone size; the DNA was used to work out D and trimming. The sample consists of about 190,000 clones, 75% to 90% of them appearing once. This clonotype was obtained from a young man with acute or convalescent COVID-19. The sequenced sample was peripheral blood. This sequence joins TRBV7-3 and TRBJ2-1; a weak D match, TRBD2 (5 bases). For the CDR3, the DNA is TGTGCCAGCAGCTTAGGACTCAACAATGAGCAGTTCTTC. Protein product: CASSLGLNNEQFF.